These 2 T cell receptor beta chains share one sample of origin, sequenced in a study of T-cell reconstitution after alpha-beta-depleted transplantation in children. The library targeted TCRbeta and was prepared with unique molecular identifiers. TCRdb called the PCR reads again in MiXCR, with one record for every CDR3 protein. The sample holds a few hundred thousand distinct CDR3 sequences, roughly a quarter seen once. This sample comprised PBMCs, obtained before TCRalphabeta/CD19-depleted stem cell transplant. Receptors originate from a boy younger than two with Wiskott-Aldrich syndrome, due to receive a stem cell transplant.

V usage is TRBV29-1 and J usage is TRBJ2-3; D gene unclear. V lost 4 bases to trimming and J lost 6 bases, with 11 bases between them. Germline lookup yields CDR1 SQVTM and CDR2 ANQGSEA. The CDR3 length is 12 residues. The CDR3 DNA is TGCAGCGTTGGGGCCCCATGGGATACGCAGTATTTT. Its protein product is CSVGAPWDTQYF.

This clonotype was seen a few times. The V call is TRBV7-6, the J call TRBJ2-2; 7 bases are a match to TRBD1. CDR1 and CDR2 (germline): SGHVS, FNYEAQ. The CDR3 totals 13 residues. The V segment lost 11 bases and the J segment 6 bases; nucleotides outside the gene matches: 9. CDR3 in DNA: TGTGCCGCGAGACAGGGACGGGCCGGGGAGCTGTTTTTT. It is translated as CAARQGRAGELFF. The entire variable domain, with the rest obtained from reference TRBV7-6 and TRBJ2-2, is as follows: GAGVSQSPRYKVTKRGQDVALRCDPISGHVSLYWYRQALGQGPEFLTYFNYEAQQDKSGLPNDRFSAERPEGSISTLTIQRTEQRDSAMYRCAARQGRAGELFFGEGSRLTVL.